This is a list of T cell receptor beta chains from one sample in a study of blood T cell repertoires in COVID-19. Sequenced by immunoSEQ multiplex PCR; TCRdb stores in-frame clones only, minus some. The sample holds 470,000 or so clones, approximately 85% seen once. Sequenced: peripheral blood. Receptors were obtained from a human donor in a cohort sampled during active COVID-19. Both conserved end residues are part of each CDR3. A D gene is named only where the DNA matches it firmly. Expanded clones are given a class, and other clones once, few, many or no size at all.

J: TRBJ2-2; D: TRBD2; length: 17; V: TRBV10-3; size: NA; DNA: TGTGCCATCAGCGGGACTAGGGCGGAAGCGAACACCGGGGAGCTGTTTTTT; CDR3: CAISGTRAEANTGELFF
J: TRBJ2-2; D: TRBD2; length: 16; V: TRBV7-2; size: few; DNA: TGTGCCAGCAGCTTGGTGGCGGGGGTTAGAACCGGGGAGCTGTTTTTT; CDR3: CASSLVAGVRTGELFF
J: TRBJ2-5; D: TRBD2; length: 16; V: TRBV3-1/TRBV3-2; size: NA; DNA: TGTGCCAGCAGCCAATCCGGACTAGCGGCTCAAGAGACCCAGTACTTC; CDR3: CASSQSGLAAQETQYF
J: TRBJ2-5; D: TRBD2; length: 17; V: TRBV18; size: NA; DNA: TGTGCCAGCTCACCGCGACTAGCGGGAGGGCCTGGAGAGACCCAGTACTTC; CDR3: CASSPRLAGGPGETQYF
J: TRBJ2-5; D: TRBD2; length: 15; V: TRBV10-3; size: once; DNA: TGTGCCATCACAGCTAGCGGGGATAGGGAAGAGACCCAGTACTTC; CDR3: CAITASGDREETQYF
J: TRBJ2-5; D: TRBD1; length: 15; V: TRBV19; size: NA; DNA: TGTGCCAGTAGTATGGGGACAGGGGGCAGAGAGACCCAGTACTTC; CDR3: CASSMGTGGRETQYF
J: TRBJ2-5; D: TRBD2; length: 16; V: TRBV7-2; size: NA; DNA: TGTGCCAGCAGACGCCGTGTTAGCGGGGTAGGGGAGACCCAGTACTTC; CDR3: CASRRRVSGVGETQYF
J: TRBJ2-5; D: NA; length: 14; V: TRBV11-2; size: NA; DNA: TGTGCCAGCAGCCCGACTCGGGTCCTAGAGACCCAGTACTTC; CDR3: CASSPTRVLETQYF
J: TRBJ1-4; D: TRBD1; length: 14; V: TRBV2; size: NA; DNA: TGTGCCAGCAGACCGACAGGGGCTAATGAAAAACTGTTTTTT; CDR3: CASRPTGANEKLFF
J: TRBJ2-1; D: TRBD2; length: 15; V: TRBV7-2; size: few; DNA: TGTGCCAGCAGCCTGGGACTAGCGGGAGAGGGTGAGCAGTTCTTC; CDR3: CASSLGLAGEGEQFF
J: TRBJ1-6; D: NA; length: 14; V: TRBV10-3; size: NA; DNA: TGTGCCATCAGTGAGGGGGGGGATCATTCACCCCTCCACTTT; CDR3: CAISEGGDHSPLHF
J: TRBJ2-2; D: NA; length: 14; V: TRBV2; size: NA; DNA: TGTGCCAGCAACCCTACTAGGTCGCCCGGGGAGCTGTTTTTT; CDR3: CASNPTRSPGELFF
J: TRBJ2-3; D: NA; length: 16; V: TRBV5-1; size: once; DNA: TGCGCCAGCAAAAACGATCAGGGGCGACGCACAGATACGCAGTATTTT; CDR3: CASKNDQGRRTDTQYF
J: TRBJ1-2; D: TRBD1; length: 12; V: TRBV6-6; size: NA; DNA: TGTGCCAGCAGTTGGACAGGGGATGGCTACACCTTC; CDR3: CASSWTGDGYTF
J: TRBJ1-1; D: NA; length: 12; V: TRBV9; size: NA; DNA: TGTGCCTCCGCCAGAATGAACACTGAAGCTTTCTTT; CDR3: CASARMNTEAFF
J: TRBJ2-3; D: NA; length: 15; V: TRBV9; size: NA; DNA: TGTGCCAGCAGCGCGCAGACGAGGGGCACAGATACGCAGTATTTT; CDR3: CASSAQTRGTDTQYF
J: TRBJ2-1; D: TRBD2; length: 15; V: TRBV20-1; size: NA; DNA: TGCAGTGCTAGTGGTCTAGCGGGAACCTACAATGAGCAGTTCTTC; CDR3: CSASGLAGTYNEQFF
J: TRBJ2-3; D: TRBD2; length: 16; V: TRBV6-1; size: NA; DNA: TGTGCCAGCAGTGCCGGACGGACTAGTAGCACAGATACGCAGTATTTT; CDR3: CASSAGRTSSTDTQYF
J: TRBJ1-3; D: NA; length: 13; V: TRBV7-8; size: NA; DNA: TGTGCCAGCAGCCCGCCAGTCAAAAACACCATATATTTT; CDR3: CASSPPVKNTIYF
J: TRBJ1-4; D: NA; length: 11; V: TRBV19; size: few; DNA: TGTGCCACGGAGGACGGGGAGAAACTGTTTTTT; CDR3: CATEDGEKLFF
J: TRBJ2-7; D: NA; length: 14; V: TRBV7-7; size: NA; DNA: TGTGCTAGCAGCCTCGGGGGGCCCGAGGCCGAGCAGTACTTC; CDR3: CASSLGGPEAEQYF
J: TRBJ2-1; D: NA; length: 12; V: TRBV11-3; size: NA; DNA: TGTGCCAGCAGCTTAACTCACAATGAGCAGTTCTTC; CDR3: CASSLTHNEQFF
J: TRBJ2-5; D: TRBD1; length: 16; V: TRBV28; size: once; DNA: TGTGCCAGCAGTTCCCCAACAGGGGGGAGTCGGGAGACCCAGTACTTC; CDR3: CASSSPTGGSRETQYF
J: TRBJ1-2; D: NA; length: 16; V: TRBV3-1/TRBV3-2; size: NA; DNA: TGTGCCAGCAGCCAGTCAGGCTTCTCGTCTAACTATGGCTACACCTTC; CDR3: CASSQSGFSSNYGYTF
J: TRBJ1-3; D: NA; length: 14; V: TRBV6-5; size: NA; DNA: TGTGCCAGCAGCCGGAGCGGGTCTGGAAACACCATATATTTT; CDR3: CASSRSGSGNTIYF
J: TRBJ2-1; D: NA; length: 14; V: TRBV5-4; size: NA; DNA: TGTGCCAGCAGCCCAGTGGTTAGGGGCAATGAGCAGTTCTTC; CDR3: CASSPVVRGNEQFF
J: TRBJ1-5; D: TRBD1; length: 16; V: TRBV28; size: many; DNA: TGTGCCAGCAGTCGTATCGGACAGGGGATTGAACAGCCCCAGCATTTT; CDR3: CASSRIGQGIEQPQHF
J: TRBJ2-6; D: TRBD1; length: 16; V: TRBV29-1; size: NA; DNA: TGCAGCGTTAGATGGACAGGGAACACTGGGGCCAACGTCCTGACTTTC; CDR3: CSVRWTGNTGANVLTF